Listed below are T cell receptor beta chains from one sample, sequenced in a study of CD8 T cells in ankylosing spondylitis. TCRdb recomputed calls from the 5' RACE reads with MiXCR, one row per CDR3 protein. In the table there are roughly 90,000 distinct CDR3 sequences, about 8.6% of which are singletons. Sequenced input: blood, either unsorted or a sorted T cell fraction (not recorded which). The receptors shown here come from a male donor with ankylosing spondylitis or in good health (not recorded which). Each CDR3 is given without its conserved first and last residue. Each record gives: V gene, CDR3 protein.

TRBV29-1	SVSSQGPNEQF
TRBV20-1	SARGASGIDTQY
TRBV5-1	ASSSFMGVSEAF
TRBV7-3	ASSSQGRTEAF
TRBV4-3	ASSQGRNPDTQY
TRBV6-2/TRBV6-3	ASSYLAGTEAF
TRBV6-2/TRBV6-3	ASNRTQASYNEQF
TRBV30	AWSVGQETQY
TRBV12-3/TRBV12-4	ASAKAGYLPEAF
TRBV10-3	AISRQGQGTTDTQY
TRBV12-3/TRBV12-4	ASRITGTPGNTIY
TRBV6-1	AGETDGLYYGYT
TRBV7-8	ASSLEGQRGYEQY
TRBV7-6	ASSSTAEAE
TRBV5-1	ASSLVVANTGELF